Listed here are 2 T cell receptor beta chains from one sample, sequenced in a study of CD8 T cells in ankylosing spondylitis. TCRdb recomputed calls from the 5' RACE reads with MiXCR, one row per CDR3 protein. The sample carries approximately 31,000 distinct CDR3 sequences, about 29% recorded once. Sequenced material: synovial fluid, either unsorted or a sorted T cell fraction (not recorded which). The receptors derive from a male donor with ankylosing spondylitis.

The chain carries TRBV20-1 and TRBJ2-1; 8 bases line up with TRBD2. The V segment lost 5 bases and the J segment 5 bases; nucleotides outside the gene matches: 8. Per germline, CDR1 DFQATT and CDR2 SNEGSKA (reference sequence). The CDR3 has 14 residues. The DNA for the CDR3 is TGCAGTGCTCTCAGCGGGAGCAACCACAATGAGCAGTTCTTC. It yields the protein CSALSGSNHNEQFF.

This clonotype was found many times. The CDR3 reads CASSDSPAVRETQYF. CDR3 coding DNA: TGTGCCAGCAGTGACAGTCCCGCTGTTAGAGAGACCCAGTACTTC. The genes are TRBV2 and TRBJ2-5; D remains unclear. Trimming removed 3 bases at V and 4 bases at J, with 15 bases between. The CDR3 covers 15 residues. Germline V gives CDR1 SNHLY, CDR2 FYNNEI.